A single sample gave rise to the 17 T cell receptor beta chains below, sequenced in a study of metastatic and nonmetastatic thyroid tumors. TCRdb reprocessed the PCR reads via MiXCR. The top ten clones hold about 11% of a sample with about 38,000 clones, around 28% of them seen once. Patients underwent thyroid surgery, and none had received any treatment before it. The material sequenced was blood. These receptors were collected from a male donor with papillary thyroid cancer or a benign thyroid nodule (not recorded which). Some clones in this sample may be carry-over from other donors' samples.

The CDR3 DNA follows: TGTGCCAGCAGCCCCAAAAACTATGGCTACACCTTC. Its protein product is CASSPKNYGYTF. The V and J genes are TRBV7-2 and TRBJ1-2; D is uncertain. CDR1 is SGHTA and CDR2 is FQGNSA in the germline V gene. The CDR3 sequence is 12 residues long. V was trimmed by 5 bases and J by 2 bases, leaving 6 bases between them.

This clone was seen a few times. The rearrangement uses TRBV6-1 and TRBJ2-1, with 8 nucleotides matching TRBD2. This CDR3 contains 17 residues. J was trimmed by 1 base and V by 3 bases; bases with no gene match: 8. Germline CDR1 reads MNHNS; CDR2 reads SASEGT. The CDR3 protein is CASSEGAGGRSYNEQFF. CDR3 sequence (DNA): TGTGCCAGCAGTGAGGGGGCGGGAGGCCGATCCTACAATGAGCAGTTCTTC.

The chain couples TRBV3-1 to TRBJ2-7; TRBD2 matches at 7 bases. Germline V gene lookup returns CDR1 LGHDT and CDR2 YNNKEL (reference sequence). CDR3 length: 13 amino acids. The V segment lost 3 bases and the J segment 3 bases; nucleotides outside the gene matches: 2. The CDR3 DNA is TGTGCCAGCAGCCAGGGGGGGAACTACGAGCAGTACTTC. Residues: CASSQGGNYEQYF.

This clone was observed many times. V and J are TRBV3-1 and TRBJ1-2; D remains unclear. CDR1 LGHDT and CDR2 YNNKEL come from the germline V gene (reference sequence). V dropped 2 bases and J dropped 2 bases, with 12 bases sitting between them. This CDR3 has 15 residues. The CDR3 protein is CASSQSDGQNYGYTF. As DNA, the CDR3 is TGTGCCAGCAGCCAATCGGACGGGCAGAACTATGGCTACACCTTC.

This clone was observed many times. The chain employs TRBV6-1 and TRBJ2-2, with D possibly called TRBD1 or TRBD2 (5 bases each). V was shortened by 5 bases and J by 3 bases, with 13 bases between the two germline ends. Germline loops: CDR1 MNHNS, CDR2 SASEGT. The length of the CDR3 is 15 residues. The CDR3 region has the DNA TGTGCCAGCAGTCCCTTTGGGGGAGACACCGGGGAGCTGTTTTTT. This sequence encodes CASSPFGGDTGELFF.

This clone was seen once. V usage is TRBV3-1 and J usage is TRBJ2-3, with D unclear. This CDR3 is 11 amino acids long. Germline CDR1 is LGHDT and CDR2 is YNNKEL (reference sequence). The V end was cut by 7 bases, the J end by 1 base, with 3 bases between. This chain's CDR3 is CASIGTDTQYF. The CDR3 bases are TGTGCCAGCATCGGCACAGATACGCAGTATTTT.

This rearrangement joins TRBV6-2 or TRBV6-3 to TRBJ2-3, with 9 bases lining up with TRBD2. Germline V gene lookup returns CDR1 MNHEY and CDR2 SVGEGT. The CDR3 totals 16 residues. V was clipped by 4 bases and J by 0 bases; unmatched bases: 5. In DNA, the CDR3 is TGTGCCAGCAGTTCCCGGACTAGCGAAAGCACAGATACGCAGTATTTT. Amino acids: CASSSRTSESTDTQYF.

By frequency in the sample, this clone is medium-sized (0.01 to 0.1%). The chain carries TRBV20-1 and TRBJ2-2; D ambiguous. CDR1 and CDR2 from the germline V gene are DFQATT and SNEGSKA (reference sequence). This CDR3 contains 14 residues. The V end lost 2 bases, the J end lost 0 bases, and 7 bases lay between the germline ends. Written as DNA, the CDR3 is TGCAGTGCTAGACCTACATCGAACACCGGGGAGCTGTTTTTT. It translates to CSARPTSNTGELFF.

This clone has only a few counts. The chain is built from TRBV5-1 and TRBJ2-7, with 8 bases matching TRBD2. From germline, CDR1 is SGHRS and CDR2 YFSETQ. With 0 bases clipped from V and 3 bases from J, the junction kept 8 bases outside the gene matches. The CDR3 loop spans 16 amino acids. CDR3 amino acids: CASSLGPGLGIYEQYF. Here the CDR3 DNA reads TGCGCCAGCAGCTTGGGGCCGGGACTAGGTATCTACGAGCAGTACTTC.

This clone was seen repeatedly, ten times or more. This chain joins TRBV30 and TRBJ2-5, with a tentative D call TRBD2 (5 bases). V was cut by 4 bases and J by 4 bases, with 13 bases left in between. This CDR3 has 13 residues. Germline V gene lookup returns CDR1 GTSNPN and CDR2 SVGIG (reference sequence). CDR3 sequence reads: CAWTRPSSETQYF. In nucleotides, the CDR3 is TGTGCCTGGACTCGACCTAGCTCAGAGACCCAGTACTTC.

This clone occurred a few times. A much larger clone lies one base from this, so it may be a read error. Other nucleotide sequences from this sample produce the same CDR3. The chain uses TRBV18 and TRBJ2-1; tentative D call: TRBD1 (6 bases). Trimming cost V 2 bases and J 7 bases, with 9 bases left between them. Looked up from germline, CDR1 is KGHSH and CDR2 is LQKENI. The CDR3 consists of 13 residues. CDR3 protein: CASSPGGLNEQFF. The CDR3 DNA reads TGTGCCAGCTCACCAGGGGGCCTGAATGAGCAGTTCTTC.

This clone turned up a few times. Here the CDR3 DNA reads TGTGCCAGCAGCTCGGGGACAGGGGGAGGCTATGGCTACACCTTC. It yields the protein CASSSGTGGGYGYTF. The rearrangement links TRBV5-4 to TRBJ1-2; 11 bases are shared with TRBD1. The CDR3 length is 15 residues. In germline, CDR1 is SGHNT, CDR2 YYREEE (reference sequence). The junction had 5 bases not matched to a gene; V was cut back by 3 bases and J by 4 bases.

V is TRBV20-1 and J is TRBJ2-7, with 8 bases aligning to TRBD1. The CDR3 runs 14 residues. Germline CDR1 reads DFQATT; CDR2 reads SNEGSKA (reference sequence). The ends lost 6 bases at V and 3 bases at J; junction bases unmatched: 10. The CDR3 protein is CSADQTGAVYEQYF. CDR3 in DNA: TGCAGTGCGGACCAGACAGGGGCTGTCTACGAGCAGTACTTC.

This clone was recorded many times. V usage is TRBV7-9 and J usage is TRBJ2-7, with D possibly matching TRBD2 (7 bases). Germline V CDR1 and CDR2: SEHNR, FQNEAQ (reference sequence). CDR3 length equals 15 residues. Trimming took off 5 bases at V and 4 bases at J, with 18 bases between the two ends. The CDR3 region has the DNA TGTGCCAGCAGCCCACAGGGAGGGGAAGATTACGAGCAGTACTTC. It yields the protein CASSPQGGEDYEQYF.

The CDR3: CASRGDRGREQYF. In DNA form, the CDR3 reads TGTGCCAGCAGGGGGGACAGGGGGAGAGAGCAGTACTTC. This sequence joins TRBV12-3 or TRBV12-4 and TRBJ2-7; TRBD1 aligns across 11 bases. The length of the CDR3 is 13 residues. Losses at the gene ends were 6 bases for V and 7 bases for J; bases not matched to a gene: 5.

This clone turned up a few times. This chain's CDR3 is CASSPRLGRNEQYF. As DNA, the CDR3 is TGTGCCAGCAGCCCTCGACTAGGACGTAACGAGCAGTACTTC. The chain combines TRBV13 with TRBJ2-7, with a possible D match to TRBD2 (6 bases). CDR1 PRHDT and CDR2 FYEKMQ come from the germline V gene (reference sequence). Trimming removed 5 bases from V and 5 bases from J, with 16 bases in between. The CDR3 has 14 residues.

Points on this clone: The sample carries other DNA sequences with the same CDR3. V and J are TRBV2 and TRBJ2-1; the D gene is possibly TRBD2 (8 bases). CDR3 size: 20 residues. Germline CDR1 and CDR2: SNHLY and FYNNEI. Trimming shortened V by 1 base and J by 0 bases, and 22 bases separated the two germline ends. The CDR3 coding sequence is TGTGCCAGCAGTGAAGGTGACAGGGTTAGCGGGAAGTACTCCTACAATGAGCAGTTCTTC. Protein sequence: CASSEGDRVSGKYSYNEQFF.